This T cell receptor beta chain was captured in a study of shared clonotypes between healthy human individuals. This CDR3 region has 14 residues. Trimming took off 5 bases at V and 3 bases at J, with 17 bases between the two ends. Germline CDR1 reads SQVTM; CDR2 reads ANQGSEA. CD8 cells classed as naive were CD45RO-negative and positively selected for CCR7, excluding terminally differentiated effector memory CD45RA+ cells. Study-wide points: It was anticipated that sequencing depth would influence how many clonotypes donors shared. Naive subsets generally had larger estimated richness than memory subsets.

A word on this clone: What it binds is not known.

The study ran the assay at deep level. Several immunoSEQ plates received, in even portions, the genomic DNA of each subset. Sequencing used immunoSEQ multiplex PCR; TCRdb keeps in-frame clones, though not all of them. The data show about 820,000 clones, 80% to 95% seen once. The specimen sequenced was naive CD8+ T cells sorted from blood. The rearrangement links TRBV29-1 to TRBJ2-7; a weak D match, TRBD2 (5 bases). This sequence originates from a man under 40 in good health. The CDR3 loop is CSVLTEASVYEQYF. The CDR3 nucleotides read TGCAGCGTTTTGACGGAGGCTTCAGTCTACGAGCAGTACTTC.